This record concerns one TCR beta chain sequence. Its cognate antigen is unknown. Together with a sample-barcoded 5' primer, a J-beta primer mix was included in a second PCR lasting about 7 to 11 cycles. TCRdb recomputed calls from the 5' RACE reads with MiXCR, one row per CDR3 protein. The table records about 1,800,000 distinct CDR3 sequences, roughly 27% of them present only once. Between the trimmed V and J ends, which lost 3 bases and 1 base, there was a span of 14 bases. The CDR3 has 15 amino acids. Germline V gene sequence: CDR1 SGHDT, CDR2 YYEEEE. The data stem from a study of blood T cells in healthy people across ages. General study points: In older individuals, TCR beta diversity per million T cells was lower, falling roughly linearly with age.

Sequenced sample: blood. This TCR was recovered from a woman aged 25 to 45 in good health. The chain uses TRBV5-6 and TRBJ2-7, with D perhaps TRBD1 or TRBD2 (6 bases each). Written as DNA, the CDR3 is TGTGCCAGCAGCTGGGGGCAGGGGAGGTCCTACGAGCAGTACTTC. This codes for CASSWGQGRSYEQYF.